The clone carrying this TCR beta chain is categorized as medium-sized (0.01 to 0.1%). Antigen specificity is unknown. The cDNA was generated through 5'RACE incorporating 10-nucleotide random UMIs. TCRdb used MiXCR to reprocess the 5' RACE reads, holding one entry per CDR3 protein. The table includes roughly 21,000 distinct CDR3 sequences, 15% detected once. The entry originates in a study of neurological immune-mediated disorders. The study, taken as a whole, reports: The absence of shared CDR3 amino acid sequences among expanded clones across subjects suggests private repertoires in all groups. Multiple sclerosis, the disease with the least TCR clonal expansion, fell below healthy controls, whereas HTLV-1-associated myelopathy showed the most.

The TCR comes from a female donor with HTLV-1-associated myelopathy (HAM/TSP). The sample was PBMCs.

CDR3 in DNA: TGCAGCGTTCAGGCTAGCGGAAACACAGATACGCAGTATTTT. Its translation: CSVQASGNTDTQYF. The chain employs TRBV29-1 and TRBJ2-3; 7 nucleotides match TRBD2. From germline, CDR1 is SQVTM and CDR2 ANQGSEA. The V gene end was trimmed by 5 bases and the J gene end by 2 bases; junction bases not matched to a gene: 7. The CDR3 is made up of 14 amino acids.